Listed below are T cell receptor beta chains from one sample, sequenced in a study of blood T cells in healthy people across ages. TCRdb reprocessed the 5' RACE reads via MiXCR and lists one record per CDR3 protein. The repertoire holds about 1.6 million distinct CDR3 sequences, with roughly 32% as singletons. Material: blood. The receptors derive from a woman under 40 in good health. Each CDR3 is given with its conserved first and last residue. D genes are given only for firm matches. Not all rows give a size; the values are once, few, many and, for expanded clones, a class.

V: TRBV4-1; size: few; J: TRBJ1-5; D: TRBD1; DNA: TGCGCCAGCAGCCAAGTTAGGGGGCCCAATCAGCCCCAGCATTTT; CDR3: CASSQVRGPNQPQHF
V: TRBV30; size: NA; J: TRBJ1-1; D: TRBD1; DNA: TGTGCCTGGAGTGAACAGGGGTTGGTATTAATCACTGAAGCTTTCTTT; CDR3: CAWSEQGLVLITEAFF
V: TRBV15; size: few; J: TRBJ1-5; D: NA; DNA: TGTGCCACCAGCAGAGATCTCACCCACGGCCAGCCCCAGCATTTT; CDR3: CATSRDLTHGQPQHF
V: TRBV27; size: few; J: TRBJ2-2; D: TRBD1; DNA: TGTGCCAGCAGTAAACAGGGGACCGGGGAGCTGTTTTTT; CDR3: CASSKQGTGELFF
V: TRBV29-1; size: NA; J: TRBJ1-2; D: NA; DNA: TGCAGCGTTTCGGCACCCGCTAACTATGGCTACACCTTC; CDR3: CSVSAPANYGYTF
V: TRBV4-1; size: NA; J: TRBJ1-5; D: TRBD1; DNA: TGCGCCAGCAGCCAAGCCTGGGACAGGGGCGGACAGCCCCAGCATTTT; CDR3: CASSQAWDRGGQPQHF
V: TRBV15; size: once; J: TRBJ2-6; D: TRBD1; DNA: TGTGCGGCAGGGGGCACTGGGGGCAACGTCCTGACTTTC; CDR3: CAAGGTGGNVLTF
V: TRBV6-1; size: few; J: TRBJ2-1; D: TRBD2; DNA: TGTGCCAGCAGTACGGGACTAGCGGGGGCTGCCGAGATTAGCTCCTACAATGAGCAGTTCTTC; CDR3: CASSTGLAGAAEISSYNEQFF
V: TRBV3-1; size: few; J: TRBJ2-5; D: NA; DNA: TGTGCCAGCAGCCCCTCGCGGGCCCCAGGGTTGTACCAAGAGACCCAGTACTTC; CDR3: CASSPSRAPGLYQETQYF
V: TRBV5-1; size: many; J: TRBJ2-5; D: NA; DNA: TGCGCCAGCAGCTTCGCAGGGCTGGAAGAGACCCAGTACTTC; CDR3: CASSFAGLEETQYF
V: TRBV25-1; size: few; J: TRBJ1-2; D: TRBD1; DNA: TGTGCCAGCAGTGACCTTGACAGGGTCTATGGCTACACCTTC; CDR3: CASSDLDRVYGYTF
V: TRBV28; size: NA; J: TRBJ1-1; D: NA; DNA: TGTGCCAGCAAGAAGACTTCCATGAACACTGAAGCTTTCTTT; CDR3: CASKKTSMNTEAFF
V: TRBV4-1; size: NA; J: TRBJ2-1; D: NA; DNA: TGCGCCAGCAGCCAAGAAGTGAGGACAAGTGGAAATGAGCAGTTCTTC; CDR3: CASSQEVRTSGNEQFF
V: TRBV5-1; size: NA; J: TRBJ2-7; D: NA; DNA: TGCGCCAGCAGCTTTCTCTCAGGGAAATACGAGCAGTACTTC; CDR3: CASSFLSGKYEQYF
V: TRBV12-3/TRBV12-4; size: NA; J: TRBJ1-2; D: TRBD1; DNA: TGTGCCAGCAGAACACAGGGGGTTAACTATGGCTACACCTTC; CDR3: CASRTQGVNYGYTF
V: TRBV7-2; size: NA; J: TRBJ1-5; D: NA; DNA: TGTGCCAGCAGCTTAGAACGTCCACCCCAGCATTTT; CDR3: CASSLERPPQHF
V: TRBV7-2; size: many; J: TRBJ2-5; D: NA; DNA: TGTGCCAGCAGCTCCTACGGGACGGCACAAGAGACCCAGTACTTC; CDR3: CASSSYGTAQETQYF
V: TRBV5-1; size: few; J: TRBJ2-2; D: TRBD2; DNA: TGCGCCAGCAGCTTGGTTGCGGGGGATAACACCAGGGAGCTGTTTTTT; CDR3: CASSLVAGDNTRELFF
V: TRBV5-1; size: few; J: TRBJ2-1; D: TRBD2; DNA: TGCGCCAGCAGCTTGGGGGGACTAGCGGGAGTGTTCAATGAGCAGTTCTTC; CDR3: CASSLGGLAGVFNEQFF
V: TRBV3-1; size: NA; J: TRBJ2-5; D: TRBD2; DNA: TGTGCCAGCAGCTCAAGAGGGGCGGGGGGGCCGGAGACCCAGTACTTC; CDR3: CASSSRGAGGPETQYF
V: TRBV2; size: NA; J: TRBJ2-3; D: NA; DNA: TGTGCCAGCAGTGAAGCGGGACCCGCAGATACGCAGTATTTT; CDR3: CASSEAGPADTQYF
V: TRBV5-1; size: NA; J: TRBJ2-3; D: TRBD2; DNA: TGCGCCAGCAGCTTACTGGGACTAGCGGGGGTATACCCTAGCACAGATACGCAGTATTTT; CDR3: CASSLLGLAGVYPSTDTQYF
V: TRBV6-6; size: NA; J: TRBJ1-1; D: NA; DNA: TGTGCCAGCAGTTACCCGATGGGGAACACTGAAGCTTTCTTT; CDR3: CASSYPMGNTEAFF
V: TRBV20-1; size: few; J: TRBJ1-2; D: NA; DNA: TGCAGTGCCCGGCGGGGCAACTATGGCTACACCTTC; CDR3: CSARRGNYGYTF
V: TRBV10-1; size: few; J: TRBJ2-7; D: TRBD1; DNA: TGCGCCAGCAGTGGGACAGGGTCGGGCGAGCAGTACTTC; CDR3: CASSGTGSGEQYF
V: TRBV13; size: NA; J: TRBJ1-2; D: NA; DNA: TGTGCCAGCAGCTCCCCCCGGGACTCTAACTATGGCTACACCTTC; CDR3: CASSSPRDSNYGYTF
V: TRBV27; size: NA; J: TRBJ2-7; D: TRBD1; DNA: TGTGCCAGCAGTTTTGTGGGCGGGACAGGGATAAACGAGCAGTACTTC; CDR3: CASSFVGGTGINEQYF
V: TRBV4-2; size: NA; J: TRBJ2-7; D: NA; DNA: TGTGCCAGCAGCCAAGAGGGGGTGGGATGGTCCTACGAGCAGTACTTC; CDR3: CASSQEGVGWSYEQYF
V: TRBV7-9; size: few; J: TRBJ2-3; D: TRBD1; DNA: TGTGCCAGCAGCTTTGACAGGGGGCCAGATACGCAGTATTTT; CDR3: CASSFDRGPDTQYF
V: TRBV3-1; size: few; J: TRBJ2-1; D: NA; DNA: TGTGCCAGCAGCCTCTACCTCTTACGGGACACCGCTAATGAGCAGTTCTTC; CDR3: CASSLYLLRDTANEQFF
V: TRBV12-3/TRBV12-4; size: NA; J: TRBJ2-1; D: TRBD1; DNA: TGTGCCAGCAGGGGCCAAGACAGGGGTTCCTACAATGAGCAGTTCTTC; CDR3: CASRGQDRGSYNEQFF
V: TRBV7-8; size: NA; J: TRBJ1-2; D: TRBD1; DNA: TGTGCCAGCAGACCCCCAGGGGGCGCGAACTATGGCTACACCTTC; CDR3: CASRPPGGANYGYTF
V: TRBV10-3; size: NA; J: TRBJ2-2; D: NA; DNA: TGTGCCATCAGAACCGGGACTGCCAACACCGGGGAGCTGTTTTTT; CDR3: CAIRTGTANTGELFF
V: TRBV6-2/TRBV6-3; size: few; J: TRBJ2-1; D: NA; DNA: TGTGCCAGCACCGAGCCGACTAGCTCCTACAATGAGCAGTTCTTC; CDR3: CASTEPTSSYNEQFF
V: TRBV12-3/TRBV12-4; size: NA; J: TRBJ2-2; D: TRBD2; DNA: TGTGCCAGCTCCCCCTTTGGGAGGGAGAACACCGGGGAGCTGTTTTTT; CDR3: CASSPFGRENTGELFF
V: TRBV7-9; size: NA; J: TRBJ2-6; D: NA; DNA: TGTGCCAGCAGCTTAGCGGATGGGGCTGGGGCCAACGTCCTGACTTTC; CDR3: CASSLADGAGANVLTF
V: TRBV27; size: NA; J: TRBJ2-3; D: NA; DNA: TGTGCCAGCAGTTTAGCGCGGGAAGGCCATACGCAGTATTTT; CDR3: CASSLAREGHTQYF
V: TRBV6-2/TRBV6-3; size: NA; J: TRBJ2-3; D: NA; DNA: TGTGCCAGCAGTTACACCAGAGGGAATACGCAGTATTTT; CDR3: CASSYTRGNTQYF
V: TRBV28; size: few; J: TRBJ2-5; D: TRBD1; DNA: TGTGCCAGCAGTCAACCCGGGACAGGGATGGGGACCCAGTACTTC; CDR3: CASSQPGTGMGTQYF